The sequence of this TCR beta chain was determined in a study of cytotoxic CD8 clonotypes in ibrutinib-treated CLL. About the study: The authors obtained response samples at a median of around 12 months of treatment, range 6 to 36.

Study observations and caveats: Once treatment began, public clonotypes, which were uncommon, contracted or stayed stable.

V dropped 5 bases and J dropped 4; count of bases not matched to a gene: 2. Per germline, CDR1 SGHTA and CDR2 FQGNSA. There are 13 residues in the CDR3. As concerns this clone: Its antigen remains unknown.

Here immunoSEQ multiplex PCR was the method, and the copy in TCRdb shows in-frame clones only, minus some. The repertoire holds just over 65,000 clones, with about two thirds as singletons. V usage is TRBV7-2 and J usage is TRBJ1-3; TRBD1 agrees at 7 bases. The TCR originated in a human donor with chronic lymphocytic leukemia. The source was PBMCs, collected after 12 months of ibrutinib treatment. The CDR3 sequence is CASSPDRGNTIYF. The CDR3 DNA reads TGTGCCAGCAGCCCGGACAGGGGAAACACCATATATTTT. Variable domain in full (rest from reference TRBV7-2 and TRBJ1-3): GAGVSQSPSNKVTEKGKDVELRCDPISGHTALYWYRQSLGQGLEFLIYFQGNSAPDKSGLPSDRFSAERTGGSVSTLTIQRTQQEDSAVYLCASSPDRGNTIYFGEGSWLTVV.